The subject of this entry is one TCR beta chain. One end of the junction is discordant with germline, which a read error may explain. As processed by the authors: Reference gene primer amplification gave nucleated cell count estimates. Produced via immunoSEQ multiplex PCR; TCRdb's table is partial and in-frame only. V and J calls and clone size come straight from that table; D and trimming were deduced from the DNA. The table shows 170,000 or so clones, with 80% to 90% occurring only once. The data are from a study of blood T cell repertoires in COVID-19. Study-wide background: Sites across the United States, Italy and Spain contributed samples from acute and convalescent COVID-19. PBMCs, B-cell-depleted T cells, or T cells provided the cDNA or gDNA that made up the material.

The CDR3 sequence is 11 residues long. Germline V CDR1 and CDR2: MDHEN, SYDVKM. Sequencing was performed on peripheral blood. The chain is built from TRBV28 and TRBJ1-3; D uncertain. The receptor comes from a woman aged 18-29 years who had recovered from COVID-19. The CDR3 loop is CATETGNTIYF. Written as DNA, the CDR3 is TGTGCCACCGAGACTGGGAACACCATATATTTT.